This T cell receptor beta chain was recorded in a study of post-analysis software for immune sequencing data. Findings and caveats of the study: Roughly five TRBV segments were more frequent in patients than controls; TRBV5-6, TRBV5-1 and TRBV20-1 belonged to this group. Same-batch samples co-clustered strongly by F measure. Controls had significantly higher normalized Chao1 diversity than multiple sclerosis patients.

CDR3 size: 13 residues. V gave up 5 bases and J gave up 4 bases, with 11 bases separating them. The V gene's germline CDR1 is LGHNT and CDR2 FRNRAP. As for this clonotype: Its antigen is unidentified.

TCR beta libraries were prepared from cDNA with unique molecular identifiers. Input amounts of roughly 0.85 to 10 million T cells were used. These gave 500,000 or so cDNA molecules, so each molecule approximated one T cell. In TCRdb, the PCR reads were re-called with MiXCR into one record per CDR3 protein. The sample lists fewer than 850,000 distinct CDR3 sequences, around 46% seen once, with 4.9% in the top ten. The chain recombines TRBV12-5 with TRBJ1-1; D unclear. The receptor was isolated from a girl under 18 with multiple sclerosis. What was sequenced was blood. CDR3 bases: TGTGCTAGTGGTACACGGTTGGGCACTGAAGCTTTCTTT. This encodes CASGTRLGTEAFF. The full variable domain, its missing parts supplied by reference TRBV12-5 and TRBJ1-1, is DARVTQTPRHKVTEMGQEVTMRCQPILGHNTVFWYRQTMMQGLELLAYFRNRAPLDDSGMPKDRFSAEMPDATLATLKIQPSEPRDSAVYFCASGTRLGTEAFFGQGTRLTVV.